Listed below are T cell receptor beta chains from one sample, sequenced in a study of post-analysis software for immune sequencing data. In TCRdb, the PCR reads were re-called with MiXCR into one record per CDR3 protein. The data contain 400,000 to 500,000 distinct CDR3 sequences, over 30% of them singletons. What was sequenced was blood. The origin of the receptors is a girl aged 2-10 years with multiple sclerosis. Both conserved end residues are part of each CDR3. Fields, in order: clone size, V gene, D gene, J gene, CDR3 DNA, CDR3 protein. A D gene is named only where the DNA matches it firmly. The size entry is marked missing in some rows and otherwise reads once, few, many or a size class.

clone size: NA; V gene: TRBV20-1; D gene: NA; J gene: TRBJ1-2; CDR3 DNA: TGCAGTGCTTCCCACCGGGACGGCTATGGCTACACCTTC; CDR3 protein: CSASHRDGYGYTF
clone size: NA; V gene: TRBV10-3; D gene: NA; J gene: TRBJ2-2; CDR3 DNA: TGTGCCACTACAGGGATTAAGGACACCGGGGAGCTGTTTTTT; CDR3 protein: CATTGIKDTGELFF
clone size: NA; V gene: TRBV6-1; D gene: NA; J gene: TRBJ2-5; CDR3 DNA: TGTGCCAGCAGTGAGCGGCAGGGAGAGACCCAGTACTTC; CDR3 protein: CASSERQGETQYF
clone size: NA; V gene: TRBV6-6; D gene: NA; J gene: TRBJ1-1; CDR3 DNA: TGTGCCAGCACCCGACAGAGAGCGAACACTGAAGCTTTCTTT; CDR3 protein: CASTRQRANTEAFF
clone size: few; V gene: TRBV29-1; D gene: TRBD1; J gene: TRBJ1-2; CDR3 DNA: TGCAGCGTTCAGGGGGACAGGGGGCAGTCATCGTCTGGCTACACCTTC; CDR3 protein: CSVQGDRGQSSSGYTF
clone size: NA; V gene: TRBV7-3; D gene: TRBD2; J gene: TRBJ2-2; CDR3 DNA: TGTGCCAGCAGCCCCTACGCCAAAAAGCGGGAGGGGGACACCGGGGAGCTGTTTTTT; CDR3 protein: CASSPYAKKREGDTGELFF
clone size: NA; V gene: TRBV5-1; D gene: NA; J gene: TRBJ2-3; CDR3 DNA: TGCGCCAGCAGGCGGGGCCTCGGCACAGATACGCAGTATTTT; CDR3 protein: CASRRGLGTDTQYF
clone size: NA; V gene: TRBV12-5; D gene: NA; J gene: TRBJ1-2; CDR3 DNA: TGTGCTAGTGGGGAAATAGACGGTCGCTATGGCTACACCTTC; CDR3 protein: CASGEIDGRYGYTF
clone size: NA; V gene: TRBV4-1; D gene: NA; J gene: TRBJ2-7; CDR3 DNA: TGCGCCAGCAGCCAAGAAGGAGCCACAGGTAACGAGCAGTACTTC; CDR3 protein: CASSQEGATGNEQYF
clone size: few; V gene: TRBV20-1; D gene: NA; J gene: TRBJ2-1; CDR3 DNA: TGCAGTGCTAGTGAGGGTGAGCAGTTCTTC; CDR3 protein: CSASEGEQFF
clone size: few; V gene: TRBV6-5; D gene: TRBD1; J gene: TRBJ1-1; CDR3 DNA: TGTGCCAGCAGTTACCGGGACAGGGTAGCGGTGAACACTGAAGCTTTCTTT; CDR3 protein: CASSYRDRVAVNTEAFF
clone size: few; V gene: TRBV20-1; D gene: NA; J gene: TRBJ2-4; CDR3 DNA: TGCAGTGCTAGTCGGGGACGAGAGGGAGTAGACATTCAGTACTTC; CDR3 protein: CSASRGREGVDIQYF
clone size: NA; V gene: TRBV2; D gene: NA; J gene: TRBJ1-2; CDR3 DNA: TGTGCCAGCAGTGAAAGGGGATGGGGGTATGGCTACACCTTC; CDR3 protein: CASSERGWGYGYTF
clone size: few; V gene: TRBV28; D gene: NA; J gene: TRBJ2-1; CDR3 DNA: TGTGCCAGCGGGGGGGCCGGTTCCTACAATGAGCAGTTCTTC; CDR3 protein: CASGGAGSYNEQFF
clone size: NA; V gene: TRBV7-2; D gene: NA; J gene: TRBJ2-4; CDR3 DNA: TGTGCCAGCAGAGGATCGGTGACCAAATACGGGCAGTACTTC; CDR3 protein: CASRGSVTKYGQYF
clone size: few; V gene: TRBV6-1; D gene: TRBD1; J gene: TRBJ2-7; CDR3 DNA: TGTGCCAGCAGTGAAATGAGGACAGGAACCCCCTACGAGCAGTACTTC; CDR3 protein: CASSEMRTGTPYEQYF
clone size: NA; V gene: TRBV7-7; D gene: NA; J gene: TRBJ2-7; CDR3 DNA: TGTGCCAGCAGGCGGGACTCCTACGAGCAGTACTTC; CDR3 protein: CASRRDSYEQYF
clone size: NA; V gene: TRBV5-6; D gene: NA; J gene: TRBJ2-4; CDR3 DNA: TGTGCCAGCAGCCCTCTAGCGAAACTGTACGAAAACATTCAGTACTTC; CDR3 protein: CASSPLAKLYENIQYF
clone size: NA; V gene: TRBV7-9; D gene: NA; J gene: TRBJ2-3; CDR3 DNA: TGTGCCAGCAGCTTACCGGACGCCACAGATACGCAGTATTTT; CDR3 protein: CASSLPDATDTQYF
clone size: NA; V gene: TRBV7-3; D gene: TRBD2; J gene: TRBJ2-5; CDR3 DNA: TGTGCCAGCAGCTTAACAGGACTAGCGAACCAAGAGACCCAGTACTTC; CDR3 protein: CASSLTGLANQETQYF
clone size: many; V gene: TRBV29-1; D gene: NA; J gene: TRBJ2-1; CDR3 DNA: TGCAGCGTTAGACGTGCGGGGAGCTCCTACAATGAGCAGTTCTTC; CDR3 protein: CSVRRAGSSYNEQFF
clone size: NA; V gene: TRBV19; D gene: TRBD1; J gene: TRBJ1-5; CDR3 DNA: TGTGCCAGTAGTATTGGGGACAGGGCATCCCAGCCCCAGCATTTT; CDR3 protein: CASSIGDRASQPQHF
clone size: NA; V gene: TRBV12-3/TRBV12-4; D gene: NA; J gene: TRBJ2-7; CDR3 DNA: TGTGCCAGCAGTTGGAGGCAGACCTACGAGCAGTACTTC; CDR3 protein: CASSWRQTYEQYF
clone size: many; V gene: TRBV30; D gene: NA; J gene: TRBJ2-7; CDR3 DNA: TGTGCCTGGAGAATCCTAGCGAACTACGAGCAGTACTTC; CDR3 protein: CAWRILANYEQYF
clone size: NA; V gene: TRBV4-3; D gene: TRBD2; J gene: TRBJ2-3; CDR3 DNA: TGCGCCAGCAGCCACGCGACTAGCGGGCCGGGTACAGATACGCAGTATTTT; CDR3 protein: CASSHATSGPGTDTQYF
clone size: NA; V gene: TRBV20-1; D gene: TRBD1; J gene: TRBJ2-2; CDR3 DNA: TGCAGTGCTAGAATCCGGGACAGGGTGGCCGGGGAGCTGTTTTTT; CDR3 protein: CSARIRDRVAGELFF
clone size: NA; V gene: TRBV18; D gene: NA; J gene: TRBJ2-7; CDR3 DNA: TGTGCCAGCTCACCACGACAGTCTTTCGAGCAGTACTTC; CDR3 protein: CASSPRQSFEQYF
clone size: few; V gene: TRBV20-1; D gene: TRBD2; J gene: TRBJ2-5; CDR3 DNA: TGCAGTGCACTAGCGGGGGCGCTCAGCGAGACCCAGTACTTC; CDR3 protein: CSALAGALSETQYF
clone size: once; V gene: TRBV29-1; D gene: NA; J gene: TRBJ2-3; CDR3 DNA: TGCAGCTGGGGTGGGGGTACGCAGTATTTT; CDR3 protein: CSWGGGTQYF
clone size: NA; V gene: TRBV20-1; D gene: TRBD1; J gene: TRBJ1-5; CDR3 DNA: TGCAGTGCTTCTCGACAGGGGGAATGGAGCAATCAGCCCCAGCATTTT; CDR3 protein: CSASRQGEWSNQPQHF
clone size: many; V gene: TRBV4-1; D gene: NA; J gene: TRBJ1-2; CDR3 DNA: TGCGCCAGCAGCCAAGAACGCCGTGGCTACACCTTC; CDR3 protein: CASSQERRGYTF
clone size: NA; V gene: TRBV12-3/TRBV12-4; D gene: NA; J gene: TRBJ1-1; CDR3 DNA: TGTGCCAGCAGTTTAGCGGCCGAAATGAACACTGAAGCTTTCTTT; CDR3 protein: CASSLAAEMNTEAFF
clone size: few; V gene: TRBV4-2; D gene: TRBD2; J gene: TRBJ2-3; CDR3 DNA: TGTGCCAGCAGCCAAGCATATCCGGGACTAGCGGGAGCAGATACGCAGTATTTT; CDR3 protein: CASSQAYPGLAGADTQYF
clone size: NA; V gene: TRBV7-6; D gene: TRBD2; J gene: TRBJ2-7; CDR3 DNA: TGTGCCAGCAGCCCGGGACTAGCGGGGGGGCAATACTCCTACGAGCAGTACTTC; CDR3 protein: CASSPGLAGGQYSYEQYF
clone size: NA; V gene: TRBV12-3/TRBV12-4; D gene: TRBD1; J gene: TRBJ2-6; CDR3 DNA: TGTGCCAGCAGCCGGGACAGAGTCTCTGGGGCCAACGTCCTGACTTTC; CDR3 protein: CASSRDRVSGANVLTF
clone size: NA; V gene: TRBV10-3; D gene: TRBD1; J gene: TRBJ1-6; CDR3 DNA: TGTGCCATCAGTGAGGGCAGGGGGGCGCCCCTCCACTTT; CDR3 protein: CAISEGRGAPLHF
clone size: NA; V gene: TRBV5-1; D gene: NA; J gene: TRBJ2-3; CDR3 DNA: TGCGCCAGCAGCTCAACCTTTGCGGATACGCAGTATTTT; CDR3 protein: CASSSTFADTQYF